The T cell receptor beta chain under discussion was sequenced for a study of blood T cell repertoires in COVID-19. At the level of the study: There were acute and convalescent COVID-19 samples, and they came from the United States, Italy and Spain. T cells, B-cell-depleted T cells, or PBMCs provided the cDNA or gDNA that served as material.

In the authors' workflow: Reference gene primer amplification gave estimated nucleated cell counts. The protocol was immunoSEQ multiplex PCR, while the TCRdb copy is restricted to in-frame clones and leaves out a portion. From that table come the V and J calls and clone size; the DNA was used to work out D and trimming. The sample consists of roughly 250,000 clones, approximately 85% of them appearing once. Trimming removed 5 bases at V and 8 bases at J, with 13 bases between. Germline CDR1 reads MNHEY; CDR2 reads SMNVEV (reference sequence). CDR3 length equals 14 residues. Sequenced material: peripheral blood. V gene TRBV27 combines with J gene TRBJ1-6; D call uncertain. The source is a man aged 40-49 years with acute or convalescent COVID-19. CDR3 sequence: CASSPREADSPLHF. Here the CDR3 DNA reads TGTGCCAGCAGTCCGCGAGAGGCGGATTCACCCCTCCACTTT.